Sequencing of this TCR beta chain was carried out in a study of human T cells and chemical hapten exposure. Looking at the study overall: TCR yields per sample varied, mainly owing to small pooled library volume differences. Notes on the study in general: As the donors had alopecia, their immune response may differ from healthy people's. The count of PT1 expanded TCRs correlated positively with patch test score. Among expanded TCRs, significantly more large CDR3 similarity clusters formed than among controls.

In TCRdb, the RACE reads were re-called with MiXCR into one record per CDR3 protein. Here the sample spans 25,000 to 35,000 distinct CDR3 sequences, 4.5% to 7.5% being singletons. Time point here: patch test 3, about 24 weeks after DPC sensitization. Treatment denoted: therapeutic diphenylcyclopropenone sensitization with weekly scalp DPC. In its sample, this clonotype was seen a few times. Its antigen is as yet unknown. The germline CDR1 and CDR2 sequences are SGHRS and YFSETQ. With 7 bases removed from V and 7 bases from J, the gap between germline ends came to 11 bases. The length of the CDR3 is 11 residues.

The genes are TRBV5-1 and TRBJ1-2, with D possibly matching TRBD1 (5 bases). The source was whole blood, collected in connection with sensitization to the hapten diphenylcyclopropenone (DPC). The TCR comes from a man aged 25 to 40 with alopecia areata. Some clones in this sample may be carry-over from other donors' samples. For the CDR3, the DNA is TGCGCCAGCTCGGAGGGGTTTGGCTACACCTTC. Amino acids: CASSEGFGYTF.